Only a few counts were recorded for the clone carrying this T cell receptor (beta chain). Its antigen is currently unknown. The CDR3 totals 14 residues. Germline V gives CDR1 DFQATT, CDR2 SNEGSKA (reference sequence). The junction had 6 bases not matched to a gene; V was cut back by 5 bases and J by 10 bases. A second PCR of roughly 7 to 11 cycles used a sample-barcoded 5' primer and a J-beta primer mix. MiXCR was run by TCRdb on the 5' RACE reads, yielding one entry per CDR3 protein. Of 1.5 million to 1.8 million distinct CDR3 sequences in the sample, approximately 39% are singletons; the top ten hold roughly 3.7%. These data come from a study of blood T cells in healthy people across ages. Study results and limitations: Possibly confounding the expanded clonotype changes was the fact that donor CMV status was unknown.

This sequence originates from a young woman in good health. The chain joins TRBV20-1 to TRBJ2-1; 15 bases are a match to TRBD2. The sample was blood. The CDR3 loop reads CSAPTGLAGGEQFF. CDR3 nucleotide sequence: TGCAGTGCTCCGACGGGACTAGCGGGGGGAGAGCAGTTCTTC.